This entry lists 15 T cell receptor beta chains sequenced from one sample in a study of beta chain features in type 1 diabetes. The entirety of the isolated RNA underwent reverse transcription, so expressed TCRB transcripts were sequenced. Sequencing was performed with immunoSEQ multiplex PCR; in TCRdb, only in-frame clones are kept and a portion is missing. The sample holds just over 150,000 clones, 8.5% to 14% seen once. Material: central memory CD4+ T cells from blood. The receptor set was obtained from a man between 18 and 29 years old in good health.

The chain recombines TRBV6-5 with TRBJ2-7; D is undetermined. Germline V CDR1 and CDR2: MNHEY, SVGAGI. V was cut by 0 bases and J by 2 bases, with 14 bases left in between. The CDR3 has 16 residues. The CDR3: CASSYSKWGEAYEQYF. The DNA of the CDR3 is TGTGCCAGCAGTTACTCGAAATGGGGTGAAGCCTACGAGCAGTACTTC.

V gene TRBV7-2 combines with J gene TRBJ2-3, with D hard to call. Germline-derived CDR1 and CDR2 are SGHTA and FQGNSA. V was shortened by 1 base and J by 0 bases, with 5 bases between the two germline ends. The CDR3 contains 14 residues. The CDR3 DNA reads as TGTGCCAGCAGCTTAGAGCGCAGCACAGATACGCAGTATTTT. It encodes CASSLERSTDTQYF.

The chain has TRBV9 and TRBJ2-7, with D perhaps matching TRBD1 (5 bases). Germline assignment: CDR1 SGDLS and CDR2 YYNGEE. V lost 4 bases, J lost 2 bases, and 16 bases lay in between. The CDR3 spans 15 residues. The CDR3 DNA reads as TGTGCCAGCAGCTCTGACAGTATCCCTACCTACGAGCAGTACTTC. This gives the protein CASSSDSIPTYEQYF.

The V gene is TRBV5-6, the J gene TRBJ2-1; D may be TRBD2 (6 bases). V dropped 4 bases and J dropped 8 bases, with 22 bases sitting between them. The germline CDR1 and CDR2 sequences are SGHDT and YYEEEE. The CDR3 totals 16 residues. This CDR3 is CASSPGVGGPRDEQFF. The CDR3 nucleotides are TGTGCCAGCAGCCCGGGGGTCGGCGGGCCAAGGGATGAGCAGTTCTTC. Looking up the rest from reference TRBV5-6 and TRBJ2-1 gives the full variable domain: DAGVTQSPTHLIKTRGQQVTLRCSPKSGHDTVSWYQQALGQGPQFIFQYYEEEERQRGNFPDRFSGHQFPNYSSELNVNALLLGDSALYLCASSPGVGGPRDEQFFGPGTRLTVL.

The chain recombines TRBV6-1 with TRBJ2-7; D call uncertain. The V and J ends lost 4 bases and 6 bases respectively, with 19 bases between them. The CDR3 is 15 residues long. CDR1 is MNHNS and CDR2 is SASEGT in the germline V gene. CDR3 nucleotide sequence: TGTGCCAGCAGTGTGCGCTTAGCCCGCCTAGGCGAGCAGTACTTC. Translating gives CASSVRLARLGEQYF.

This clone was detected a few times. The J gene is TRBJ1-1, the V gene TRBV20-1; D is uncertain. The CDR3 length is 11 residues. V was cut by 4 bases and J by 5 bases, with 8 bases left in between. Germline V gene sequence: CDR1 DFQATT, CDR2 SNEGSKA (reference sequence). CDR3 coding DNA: TGCAGTGCTAATAGCCGGACTGAAGCTTTCTTT. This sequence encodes CSANSRTEAFF.

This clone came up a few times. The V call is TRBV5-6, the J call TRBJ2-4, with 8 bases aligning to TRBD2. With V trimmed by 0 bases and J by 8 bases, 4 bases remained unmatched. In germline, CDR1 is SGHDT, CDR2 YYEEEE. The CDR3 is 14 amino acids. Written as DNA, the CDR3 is TGTGCCAGCAGCTTGGGAAGCGGGGGTTACATTCAGTACTTC. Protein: CASSLGSGGYIQYF.

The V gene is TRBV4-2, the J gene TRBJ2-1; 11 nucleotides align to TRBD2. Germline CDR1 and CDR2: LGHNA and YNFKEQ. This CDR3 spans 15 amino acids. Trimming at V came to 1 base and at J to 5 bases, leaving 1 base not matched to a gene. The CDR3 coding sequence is TGTGCCAGCAGCCAAGGACTAGCGGGGAACAATGAGCAGTTCTTC. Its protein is CASSQGLAGNNEQFF.

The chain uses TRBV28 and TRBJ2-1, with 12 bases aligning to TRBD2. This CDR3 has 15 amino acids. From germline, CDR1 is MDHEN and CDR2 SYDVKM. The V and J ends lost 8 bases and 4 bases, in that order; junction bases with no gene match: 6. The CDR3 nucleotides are TGTGCCAGCTCTAGCGGGGGGGCCTCTTACAATGAGCAGTTCTTC. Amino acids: CASSSGGASYNEQFF.

CDR3 amino acids: CASSVTGGRNYEQYF. CDR3 in DNA: TGTGCCAGCAGCGTAACGGGGGGCCGGAACTACGAGCAGTACTTC. The chain has TRBV9 and TRBJ2-7; a weak D match, TRBD2 (7 bases). Trimming removed 1 base at V and 3 bases at J, with 14 bases between. Germline lookup yields CDR1 SGDLS and CDR2 YYNGEE. This CDR3 has 15 residues. The whole variable domain, filled in from reference TRBV9 and TRBJ2-7, reads DSGVTQTPKHLITATGQRVTLRCSPRSGDLSVYWYQQSLDQGLQFLIQYYNGEERAKGNILERFSAQQFPDLHSELNLSSLELGDSALYFCASSVTGGRNYEQYFGPGTRLTVT.

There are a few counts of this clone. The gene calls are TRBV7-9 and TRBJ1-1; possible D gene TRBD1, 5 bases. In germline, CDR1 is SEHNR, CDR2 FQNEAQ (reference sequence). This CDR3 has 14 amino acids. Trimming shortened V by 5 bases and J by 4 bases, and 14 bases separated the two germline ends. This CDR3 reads CASSPFGGFTEAFF. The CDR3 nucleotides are TGTGCCAGCAGCCCATTCGGGGGATTCACTGAAGCTTTCTTT. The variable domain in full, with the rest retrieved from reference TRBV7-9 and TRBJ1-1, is DTGVSQNPRHKITKRGQNVTFRCDPISEHNRLYWYRQTLGQGPEFLTYFQNEAQLEKSRLLSDRFSAERPKGSFSTLEIQRTEQGDSAMYLCASSPFGGFTEAFFGQGTRLTVV.

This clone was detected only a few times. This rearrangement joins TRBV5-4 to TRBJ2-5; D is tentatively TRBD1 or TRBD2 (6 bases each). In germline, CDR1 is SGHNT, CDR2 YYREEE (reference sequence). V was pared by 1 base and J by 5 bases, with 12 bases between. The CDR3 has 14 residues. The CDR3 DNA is TGTGCCAGCAGCTTGCTGGGGGGCTTGGAGACCCAGTACTTC. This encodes CASSLLGGLETQYF.

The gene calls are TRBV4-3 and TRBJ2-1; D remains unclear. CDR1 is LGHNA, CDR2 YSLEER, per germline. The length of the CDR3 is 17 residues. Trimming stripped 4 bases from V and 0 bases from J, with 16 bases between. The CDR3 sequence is CASSPNYGIASYNEQFF. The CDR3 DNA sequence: TGCGCCAGCAGCCCTAACTATGGGATCGCCTCCTACAATGAGCAGTTCTTC.

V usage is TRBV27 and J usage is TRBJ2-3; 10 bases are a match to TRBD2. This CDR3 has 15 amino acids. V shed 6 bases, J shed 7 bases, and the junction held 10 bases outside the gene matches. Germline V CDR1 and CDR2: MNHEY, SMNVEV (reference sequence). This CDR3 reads CASSRRAGGQYTQYF. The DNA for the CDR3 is TGTGCCAGCAGCCGGCGAGCGGGGGGGCAGTATACGCAGTATTTT.

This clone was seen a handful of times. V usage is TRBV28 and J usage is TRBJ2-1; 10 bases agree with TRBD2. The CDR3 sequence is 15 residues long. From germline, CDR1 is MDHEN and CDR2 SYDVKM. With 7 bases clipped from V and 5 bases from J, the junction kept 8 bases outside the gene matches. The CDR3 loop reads CASTTAGGPHNEQFF. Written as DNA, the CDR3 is TGTGCCAGCACCACAGCGGGGGGGCCTCACAATGAGCAGTTCTTC.